This TCR beta chain stems from a study of T cell changes during pregnancy in multiple sclerosis. The CDR3 sequence is 14 residues long. Germline CDR1 is MNHEY and CDR2 is SMNVEV (reference sequence). Trimming pared 10 bases from V and 4 bases from J, leaving 19 bases between. Libraries were prepared by immunoSEQ multiplex PCR; TCRdb keeps only in-frame clonotypes and omits some of them. Among over 55,000 clones listed, 70% to 90% were seen once. This clonotype was obtained from a female donor with multiple sclerosis, enrolled in a pregnancy study. Sequences were derived from peripheral blood, sampled in the first trimester of pregnancy. The V and J genes are TRBV27 and TRBJ1-1; tentatively, D is TRBD1 (5 bases). CDR3: CATLPAGSATEAFF. CDR3 coding DNA: TGTGCCACCCTACCGGCAGGGTCGGCCACTGAAGCTTTCTTT.